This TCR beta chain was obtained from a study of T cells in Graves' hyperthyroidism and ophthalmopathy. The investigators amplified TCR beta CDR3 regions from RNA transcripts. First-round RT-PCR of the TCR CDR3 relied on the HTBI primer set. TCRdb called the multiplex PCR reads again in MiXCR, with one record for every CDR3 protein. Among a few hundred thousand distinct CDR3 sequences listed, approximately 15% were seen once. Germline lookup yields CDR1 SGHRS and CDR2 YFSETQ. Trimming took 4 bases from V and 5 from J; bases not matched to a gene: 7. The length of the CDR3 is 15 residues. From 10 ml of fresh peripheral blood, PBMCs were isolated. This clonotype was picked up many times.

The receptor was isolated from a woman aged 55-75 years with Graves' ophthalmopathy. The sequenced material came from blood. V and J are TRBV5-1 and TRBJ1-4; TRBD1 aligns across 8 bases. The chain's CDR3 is CASSPRDRRNEKLFF. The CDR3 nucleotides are TGCGCCAGCAGCCCCCGGGACAGGAGAAATGAAAAACTGTTTTTT.